This TCR beta chain was identified in a study of CD8+ T cells in alopecia areata. After isolation, RNA underwent reverse transcription to generate cDNA as the sequencing template. Repertoires were generated with immunoSEQ multiplex PCR, while TCRdb's copy carries only in-frame clones and drops some. The data hold about 110,000 clones, with 56% observed a single time. The germline CDR1 and CDR2 sequences are GTSNPN and SVGIG (reference sequence). The V and J ends lost 1 base and 3 bases, in that order; junction bases with no gene match: 11. The CDR3 runs to 18 residues. This sample's treatment: oral pan-JAK inhibitor, 5-10 mg twice daily.

Sequencing was performed on CD4+ T cells sorted from blood, taken at week 24, from a patient treated with tofacitinib. The receptor's source is a human donor with alopecia areata. This chain uses TRBV30 with TRBJ2-1; 11 bases align to TRBD2. CDR3 region: CAWSGIGTSGGYYNEQFF. The CDR3 DNA reads TGTGCCTGGAGTGGCATCGGGACTAGCGGCGGTTACTACAATGAGCAGTTCTTC.